This T cell receptor (beta chain) stems from a study of cytotoxic CD8 clonotypes in ibrutinib-treated CLL (dated by TCRdb to the early 2020s). The study in broad terms: The cohort included around 15 treatment-naive and 11 relapsed/refractory patients; under 18 were IGHV unmutated. Longitudinal samples were obtainable from about 30% of the 86 participants in the trial. Responses were partial in some 24 patients and complete in 2; after median about 5.5 years follow-up, some 15 stayed in remission and approximately twelve progressed. Response samples were taken after a median of 12 months on treatment, ranging from about 6 to 36 months. Cryopreserved peripheral blood mononuclear cells were obtained before treatment, at response, and at either sustained remission or disease progression. Every sample from remission and from progressive disease was obtained while the patients were still on ibrutinib. Samples averaged approximately 260,000 productive templates and 90,000 to 100,000 productive rearrangements. What the authors observed across the whole study: An increase in clonality was observed at ibrutinib response, with clonality remaining stable during sustained remission and falling back toward baseline at progression. Lymph node repertoires were not examined, and the timing of sampling was not matched between patients in sustained remission and those whose disease progressed. At baseline, clonality was higher than in age-matched healthy donors and showed a strong correlation with circulating CD8+ T-cell counts. Public clonotypes were rare and either contracted or stayed stable during treatment, and the rise in clonality at ibrutinib response reflected the expansion of private clonotypes.

The goal of deep resolution MiSeq sequencing was a depth between 1 in 1 million and 1 in 200,000 T cells, and coverage averaged 10x per clonotype. The immunoSEQ hsTCRB Kit was used to generate TCR beta libraries. The paper's data handling went like this. The data were analyzed with ImmunoSEQ Analyzer and ImmunoSEQ Data Assistant, and V, D and J gene assignments followed IMGT definitions. Clonality, which ranges from 0 to 1, was calculated by subtracting the normalized Shannon entropy of productive rearrangement frequencies from one. Only overrepresented clonotypes making up at least 0.05% of each patient's repertoire were included in the public clonotype analysis. Repertoires from some twelve age-matched healthy donors in immuneACCESS were used as clonality controls. This is the immuneACCESS table as TCRdb keeps it, with only in-frame sequences that have V and J called. A part of the clones is gone; compared with another copy, unresolved V genes explain less than half, and the rest is unexplained. V and J calls plus clone size are reproduced from that table; the DNA served to infer D and trimming. The sample yields about 120,000 clones; approximately 56% were counted once. The ten largest clones add up to 30% to 45% of the sample.

Trimming at the junction amounts to 3 bases on V and 2 bases on J, and the germline ends lie 15 bases apart. Including cysteine and phenylalanine, the CDR3 has 15 amino acids. Of the read, only the CDR3 DNA is kept; its 45 bases are in frame from base 1. Taken from the germline V gene, the CDR1 and CDR2 loops are SGHRS and YFSETQ. The meaning of the sample's time point label: roughly 23 months on ibrutinib. For TCR beta library preparation, approximately 2 micrograms of genomic DNA was extracted from cryopreserved PBMCs. Longitudinal blood samples from CLL patients on ibrutinib monotherapy were analyzed using high-throughput TCR beta sequencing. Patients were enrolled in a phase 2 open-label single-center ibrutinib monotherapy trial. As for this clone: Its antigen is unknown. The sample holds no much larger clone one base away, and base qualities are not on file.

The source material was PBMCs, sampled after 24 months of ibrutinib treatment. The rearrangement joined TRBV5-1 to TRBJ2-7; TRBD1 is a weak D gene call, 6 bases matching. The clonotype originates from a human donor with chronic lymphocytic leukemia. The CDR3 amino acid sequence is: CASSWGQSKAYEQYF. The DNA reads as follows: TGCGCCAGCAGCTGGGGACAAAGCAAAGCCTACGAGCAGTACTTC.